These 8 T cell receptor beta chains originate from one sample sequenced in a study of response to subunit inactivated influenza vaccine. TCRdb itself ran the RT-PCR reads through MiXCR, one entry per CDR3 protein. Among 500,000 to 600,000 distinct CDR3 sequences listed, around 11% were seen once. The sequencing here drew on PBMCs from blood, taken on the day of vaccination. Receptor source: a middle-aged man who received an inactivated influenza vaccine.

This chain uses TRBV10-3 with TRBJ2-7; TRBD1 is a possible D gene (5 bases). The CDR3 runs to 14 residues. In germline, CDR1 is ENHRY, CDR2 SYGVKD. Trimming pared 10 bases from V and 3 bases from J, leaving 19 bases between. The chain's CDR3 is CATKGTGTFYEQYF. The DNA of the CDR3 is TGTGCCACCAAAGGCACAGGAACCTTCTACGAGCAGTACTTC.

This clonotype was counted only a few times. This rearrangement joins TRBV5-6 to TRBJ2-6; D call uncertain. This CDR3 region has 15 residues. V was shortened by 2 bases and J by 1 base, with 7 bases between the two germline ends. Germline CDR1 is SGHDT and CDR2 is YYEEEE. The CDR3: CASSFGVSGANVLTF. The DNA for the CDR3 is TGTGCCAGCAGCTTCGGAGTTTCTGGGGCCAACGTCCTGACTTTC.

This clonotype was observed a handful of times. The DNA of the CDR3 is TGTGCCAGCAGCCCTTCCCAGGGGGCGGCTGAAGCTTTCTTT. Its protein is CASSPSQGAAEAFF. The chain combines TRBV3-1 with TRBJ1-1, with 8 nucleotides matching TRBD1. From germline, CDR1 is LGHDT and CDR2 YNNKEL (reference sequence). The J segment lost 6 bases and the V segment lost 4 bases, leaving 7 bases of the junction unmatched. The CDR3 is 14 amino acids.

This clonotype was seen more than once but under ten times. The rearrangement uses TRBV28 and TRBJ1-4, with D unresolved. This CDR3 spans 11 amino acids. Germline-derived CDR1 and CDR2 are MDHEN and SYDVKM. Between the trimmed V and J ends, which lost 9 bases and 8 bases, there was a span of 10 bases. The CDR3 sequence: CASRDTEKLFF. DNA for the CDR3: TGTGCCAGTAGGGATACGGAAAAACTGTTTTTT.

This clonotype was found a few times. J is TRBJ2-3 and V is TRBV28, with TRBD2 matching over 12 bases. V trimming: 5 bases; J trimming: 4 bases; junction bases outside the gene matches: 7. In germline, CDR1 is MDHEN, CDR2 SYDVKM. CDR3 length equals 16 residues. Here the CDR3 DNA reads TGTGCCAGCAGTAACGGACTAGCGGGACCCCCAGATACGCAGTATTTT. Its translation: CASSNGLAGPPDTQYF.

This clonotype was seen a few times. This rearrangement joins TRBV7-2 to TRBJ2-2; D gene ambiguous. The V gene lost 0 bases and the J gene lost 2 bases, with 13 bases spanning the gap. This CDR3 region has 17 residues. Per the germline V gene, CDR1 is SGHTA and CDR2 is FQGNSA. CDR3 region: CASSLAGMVGNTGELFF. The CDR3 DNA sequence: TGTGCCAGCAGCTTAGCAGGGATGGTTGGAAACACCGGGGAGCTGTTTTTT.

The J gene is TRBJ1-5, the V gene TRBV12-3 or TRBV12-4; D is undetermined. Trimming removed 3 bases at V and 7 bases at J, with 10 bases between. This CDR3 comprises 13 residues. CDR3 residues: CASSLAGEQPQHF. DNA of the CDR3: TGTGCCAGCAGTTTGGCAGGAGAGCAGCCCCAGCATTTT.

The J gene is TRBJ2-1, the V gene TRBV28, with 14 bases aligning to TRBD2. The V gene end was trimmed by 3 bases and the J gene end by 2 bases; junction bases not matched to a gene: 15. Germline CDR1 MDHEN, CDR2 SYDVKM. This CDR3 contains 21 residues. This chain's CDR3 is CASSFPGTSGSIRGTYNEQFF. CDR3 coding DNA: TGTGCCAGCAGTTTTCCCGGGACTAGCGGGAGTATACGTGGCACCTACAATGAGCAGTTCTTC.